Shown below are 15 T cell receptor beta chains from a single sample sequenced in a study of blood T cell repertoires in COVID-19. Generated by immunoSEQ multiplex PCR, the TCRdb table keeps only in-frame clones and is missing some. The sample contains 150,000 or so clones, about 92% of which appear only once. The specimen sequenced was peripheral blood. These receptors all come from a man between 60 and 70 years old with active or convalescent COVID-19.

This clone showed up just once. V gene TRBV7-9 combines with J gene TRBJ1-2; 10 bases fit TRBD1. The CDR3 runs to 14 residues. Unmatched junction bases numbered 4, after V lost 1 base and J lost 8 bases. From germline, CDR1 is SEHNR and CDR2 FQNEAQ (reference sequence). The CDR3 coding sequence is TGTGCCAGCAGCTTAGAAGGGACAGGGGTGGGCTACACCTTC. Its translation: CASSLEGTGVGYTF.

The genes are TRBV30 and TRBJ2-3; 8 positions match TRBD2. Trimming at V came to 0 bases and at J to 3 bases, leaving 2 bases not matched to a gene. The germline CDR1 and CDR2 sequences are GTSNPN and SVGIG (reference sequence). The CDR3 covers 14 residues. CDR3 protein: CAWSVSGITDTQYF. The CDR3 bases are TGTGCCTGGAGTGTTAGCGGGATAACAGATACGCAGTATTTT.

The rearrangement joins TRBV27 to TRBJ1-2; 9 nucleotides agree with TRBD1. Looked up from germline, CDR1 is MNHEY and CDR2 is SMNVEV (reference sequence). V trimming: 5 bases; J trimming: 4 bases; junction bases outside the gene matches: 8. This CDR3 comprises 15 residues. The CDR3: CASSVEGQGSYGYTF. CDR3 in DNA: TGTGCCAGCAGTGTCGAAGGACAGGGGAGCTATGGCTACACCTTC.

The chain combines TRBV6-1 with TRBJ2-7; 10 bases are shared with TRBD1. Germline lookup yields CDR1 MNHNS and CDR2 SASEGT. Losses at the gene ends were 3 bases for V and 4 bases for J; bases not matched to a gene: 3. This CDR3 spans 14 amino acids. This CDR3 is CASSEWDRGYEQYF. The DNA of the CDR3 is TGTGCCAGCAGTGAGTGGGACAGGGGATACGAGCAGTACTTC.

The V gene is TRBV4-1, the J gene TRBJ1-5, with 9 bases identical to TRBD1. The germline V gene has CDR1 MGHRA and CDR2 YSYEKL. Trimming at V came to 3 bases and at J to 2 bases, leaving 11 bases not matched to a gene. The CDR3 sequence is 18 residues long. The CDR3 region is CASSQDPTGGIGNQPQHF. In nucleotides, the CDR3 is TGCGCCAGCAGCCAGGACCCGACAGGGGGAATAGGCAATCAGCCCCAGCATTTT.

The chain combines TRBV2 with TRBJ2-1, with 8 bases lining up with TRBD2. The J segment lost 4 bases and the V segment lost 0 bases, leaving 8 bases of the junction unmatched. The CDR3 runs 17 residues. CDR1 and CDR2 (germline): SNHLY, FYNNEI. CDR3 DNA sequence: TGTGCCAGCAGTGAAGCGCGGGGGGCATGGGGTTACAATGAGCAGTTCTTC. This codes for CASSEARGAWGYNEQFF.

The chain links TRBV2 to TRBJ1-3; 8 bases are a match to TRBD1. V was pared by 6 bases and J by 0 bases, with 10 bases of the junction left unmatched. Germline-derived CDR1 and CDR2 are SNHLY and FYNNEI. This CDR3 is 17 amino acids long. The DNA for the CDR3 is TGTGCCAGCAGACCCACTACAGGGGGGCACTCTGGAAACACCATATATTTT. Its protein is CASRPTTGGHSGNTIYF.

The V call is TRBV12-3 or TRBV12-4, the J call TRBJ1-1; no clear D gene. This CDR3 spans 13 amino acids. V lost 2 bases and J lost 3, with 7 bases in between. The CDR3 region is CASSLLEYTEAFF. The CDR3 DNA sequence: TGTGCCAGCAGTTTATTAGAATACACTGAAGCTTTCTTT.

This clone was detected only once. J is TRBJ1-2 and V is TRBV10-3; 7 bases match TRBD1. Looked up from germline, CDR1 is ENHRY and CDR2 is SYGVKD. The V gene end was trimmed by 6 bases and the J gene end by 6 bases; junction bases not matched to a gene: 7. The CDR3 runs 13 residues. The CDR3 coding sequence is TGTGCCATCAGAGAACAGGGGAGAGATGGCTACACCTTC. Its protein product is CAIREQGRDGYTF.

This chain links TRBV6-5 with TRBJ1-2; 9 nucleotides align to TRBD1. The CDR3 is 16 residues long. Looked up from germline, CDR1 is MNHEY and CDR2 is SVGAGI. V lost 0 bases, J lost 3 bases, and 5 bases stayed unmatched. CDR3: CASSYSAGQGHYGYTF. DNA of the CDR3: TGTGCCAGCAGTTACTCGGCGGGACAGGGACACTATGGCTACACCTTC.

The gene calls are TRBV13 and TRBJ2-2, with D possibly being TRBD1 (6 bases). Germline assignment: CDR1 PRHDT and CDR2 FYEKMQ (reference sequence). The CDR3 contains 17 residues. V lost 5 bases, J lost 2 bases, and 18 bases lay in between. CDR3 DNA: TGTGCCAGCAGCCTGCTCGACAGGACCGATAACACCGGGGAGCTGTTTTTT. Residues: CASSLLDRTDNTGELFF.

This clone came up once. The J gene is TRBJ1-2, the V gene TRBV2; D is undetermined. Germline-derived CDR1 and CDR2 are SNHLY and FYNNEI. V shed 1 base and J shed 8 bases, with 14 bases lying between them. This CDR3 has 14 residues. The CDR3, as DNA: TGTGCCAGCAGTGAAGGTGAGGCCTTCTGGGGCTACACCTTC. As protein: CASSEGEAFWGYTF.

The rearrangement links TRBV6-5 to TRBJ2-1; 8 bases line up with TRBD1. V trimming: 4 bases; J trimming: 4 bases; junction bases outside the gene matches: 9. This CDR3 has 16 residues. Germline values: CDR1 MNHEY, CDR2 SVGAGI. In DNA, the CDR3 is TGTGCCAGCAGTTCACAGCCGGGACAGGAATACAATGAGCAGTTCTTC. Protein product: CASSSQPGQEYNEQFF.

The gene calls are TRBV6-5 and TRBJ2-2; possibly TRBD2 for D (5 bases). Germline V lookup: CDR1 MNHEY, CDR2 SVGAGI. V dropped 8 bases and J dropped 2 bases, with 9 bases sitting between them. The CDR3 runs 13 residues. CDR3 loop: CASGLLNTGELFF. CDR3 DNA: TGTGCCAGCGGACTCTTAAACACCGGGGAGCTGTTTTTT.

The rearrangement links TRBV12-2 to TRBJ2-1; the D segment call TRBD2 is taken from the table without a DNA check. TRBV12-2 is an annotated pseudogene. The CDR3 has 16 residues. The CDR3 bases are TGTGCAAGTCGCTTAGCACCAGCGGGGGGGCCAAATGAGCAGTTCTTC. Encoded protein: CASRLAPAGGPNEQFF.